Below, 14 T cell receptor beta chains from the same sample are listed, as sequenced in a study of PD-L1 blockade in urothelial cancer (TCRdb year 2017). In light of the paper, this sample's time point label describes: peripheral blood 6 weeks after treatment start. Libraries were built with the immunoSEQ multiplex PCR assay. The source is immuneACCESS, and TCRdb retained only in-frame sequences with V and J called. Part of the clones is not carried over; for the studies checked, unresolved V genes explain less than half of this, and the remainder is unexplained. The sample table holds around 40,000 clones, of which 85% were seen once. The biggest ten clones account for 2% to 3% of the sample. The starting material was PBMCs, obtained around atezolizumab (anti-PD-L1) treatment. Every receptor here comes from a man in his 70s with urothelial cancer.

This clone appeared a single time. This rearrangement joins TRBV19 to TRBJ2-5; 7 bases align to TRBD2. Germline CDR1 is LNHDA and CDR2 is SQIVND (reference sequence). The trim removed 4 bases at V and 10 bases at J, leaving 9 bases unmatched. This CDR3 comprises 13 residues. The chain's CDR3 is CASSTQLSGGQYF. The CDR3 coding sequence is TGTGCCAGTAGTACCCAACTTTCGGGGGGCCAGTACTTC.

The chain combines TRBV7-6 with TRBJ2-1; TRBD2 is a possible D gene (5 bases). With 3 bases removed from V and 7 bases from J, the gap between germline ends came to 7 bases. This CDR3 spans 12 amino acids. Germline CDR1 SGHVS, CDR2 FNYEAQ. The CDR3 loop reads CASSFRENEQFF. The CDR3, as DNA: TGTGCCAGCAGCTTTCGGGAAAATGAGCAGTTCTTC.

The V call is TRBV18, the J call TRBJ2-5; 8 bases match TRBD2. The germline V gene has CDR1 KGHSH and CDR2 LQKENI. The CDR3 loop spans 16 amino acids. V gave up 4 bases and J gave up 5 bases; unmatched junction bases: 12. The CDR3 region has the DNA TGTGCCAGCTCACAAGGACTAGCCCAAGGAGGGGAGACCCAGTACTTC. This sequence encodes CASSQGLAQGGETQYF.

The chain links TRBV5-1 to TRBJ2-7, with D tentatively TRBD2 (6 bases). The CDR3 consists of 15 residues. V was pared by 5 bases and J by 0 bases, with 15 bases between. Germline CDR1 SGHRS, CDR2 YFSETQ. In DNA form, the CDR3 reads TGCGCCAGCAGGGTACGGACCGGGAGCTCCTACGAGCAGTACTTC. Translated: CASRVRTGSSYEQYF.

V is TRBV10-3 and J is TRBJ2-7; 13 nucleotides agree with TRBD2. The V segment lost 4 bases and the J segment 2 bases; nucleotides outside the gene matches: 5. The CDR3 runs to 16 residues. Germline assignment: CDR1 ENHRY and CDR2 SYGVKD. In nucleotides, the CDR3 is TGTGCCATCAGTGGTGGACTAGCGGGAGTTACCTACGAGCAGTACTTC. As protein: CAISGGLAGVTYEQYF.

This clone was recorded a few times. The V and J genes are TRBV7-9 and TRBJ1-5, with a weak D call TRBD1 (5 bases). The CDR3 loop spans 14 amino acids. Trimming took 1 base from V and 2 from J, leaving 6 bases between them. Germline-derived CDR1 and CDR2 are SEHNR and FQNEAQ (reference sequence). This CDR3 reads CASSLGRGNQPQHF. In DNA, the CDR3 is TGTGCCAGCAGCTTAGGCAGGGGCAATCAGCCCCAGCATTTT.

The V and J genes are TRBV27 and TRBJ1-5, with D hard to call. Germline-derived CDR1 and CDR2 are MNHEY and SMNVEV (reference sequence). The CDR3 sequence is 14 residues long. The ends were cut back, 2 bases at V and 5 bases at J, with 10 bases in the middle. The CDR3 reads CASSLRGGHQPQHF. DNA of the CDR3: TGTGCCAGCAGTTTACGGGGTGGCCATCAGCCCCAGCATTTT.

The genes are TRBV7-6 and TRBJ2-1, with TRBD2 identical over 7 bases. The germline gives CDR1 SGHVS, CDR2 FNYEAQ. The V segment lost 1 base and the J segment 1 base; nucleotides outside the gene matches: 7. This CDR3 has 17 amino acids. The CDR3 DNA reads as TGTGCCAGCAGCTTAGGCCCTAGCGGCCTATCCTACAATGAGCAGTTCTTC. The encoded protein is CASSLGPSGLSYNEQFF.

This sequence joins TRBV9 and TRBJ2-5; D is undetermined. V lost 0 bases to trimming and J lost 1 base, with 7 bases between them. Germline CDR1 is SGDLS and CDR2 is YYNGEE. This CDR3 contains 14 residues. The CDR3 here is CASSVGNSQETQYF. CDR3 DNA: TGTGCCAGCAGCGTAGGGAACAGCCAAGAGACCCAGTACTTC.

This sequence joins TRBV6-5 and TRBJ2-7; possibly TRBD2 for D (6 bases). The CDR3 totals 15 residues. The germline V gene encodes CDR1 MNHEY and CDR2 SVGAGI. Between the trimmed V and J ends, which lost 6 bases and 6 bases, there was a span of 21 bases. The CDR3 DNA is TGTGCCAGCAGCCGAAAGGGAGAAGGGACTCCCGAGCAGTACTTC. This codes for CASSRKGEGTPEQYF.

The chain uses TRBV10-3 and TRBJ2-2; weak D call: TRBD1 (6 bases). Germline V CDR1 and CDR2: ENHRY, SYGVKD. The CDR3 consists of 16 residues. V gave up 0 bases and J gave up 3 bases, with 11 bases separating them. CDR3 sequence (DNA): TGTGCCATCAGTGAGTCAAGAGAGGGGGACACCGGGGAGCTGTTTTTT. Translation gives CAISESREGDTGELFF.

The J gene is TRBJ2-5, the V gene TRBV7-9; 7 nucleotides align to TRBD1. This CDR3 spans 15 amino acids. Germline CDR1 and CDR2: SEHNR and FQNEAQ (reference sequence). Unmatched junction bases numbered 8, after V lost 5 bases and J lost 2 bases. The CDR3 is CASSPGTDEQETQYF. DNA for the CDR3: TGTGCCAGCAGCCCTGGGACAGACGAACAAGAGACCCAGTACTTC.

V gene TRBV28 combines with J gene TRBJ1-1; D is possibly TRBD1 (5 bases). This CDR3 is built from 14 residues. Per the germline V gene, CDR1 is MDHEN and CDR2 is SYDVKM. V was pared by 5 bases and J by 0 bases, with 10 bases between. As DNA, the CDR3 is TGTGCCAGCAGTCTCGACAGCATGAACACTGAAGCTTTCTTT. Translating gives CASSLDSMNTEAFF.

This clone was observed a handful of times. The gene calls are TRBV11-2 and TRBJ2-7, with TRBD1 matching 8 bases. The CDR3 covers 13 residues. The trim removed 8 bases at V and 5 bases at J, leaving 8 bases unmatched. Per the germline V gene, CDR1 is SGHAT and CDR2 is FQNNGV. The CDR3 bases are TGTGCCAGCCGACGGACAGGGAACGACGAGCAGTACTTC. It translates to CASRRTGNDEQYF.